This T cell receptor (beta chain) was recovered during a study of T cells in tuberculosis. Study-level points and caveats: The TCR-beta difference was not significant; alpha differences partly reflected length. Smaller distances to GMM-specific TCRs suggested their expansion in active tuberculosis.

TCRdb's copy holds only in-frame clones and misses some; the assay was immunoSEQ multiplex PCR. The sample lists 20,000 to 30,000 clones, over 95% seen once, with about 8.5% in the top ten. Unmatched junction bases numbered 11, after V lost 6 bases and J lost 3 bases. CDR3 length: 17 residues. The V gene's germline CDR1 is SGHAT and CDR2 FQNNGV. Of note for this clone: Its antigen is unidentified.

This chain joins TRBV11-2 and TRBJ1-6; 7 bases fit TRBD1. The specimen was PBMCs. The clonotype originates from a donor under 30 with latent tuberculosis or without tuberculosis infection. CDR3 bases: TGTGCCAGCAGGAGACAGGGTTGGGACCTCTATAATTCACCCCTCCACTTT. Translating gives CASRRQGWDLYNSPLHF.